A selection of T cell receptor beta chains follows, all from one sample in a study of T cells in pancreatic ductal adenocarcinoma. Profiling relied on immunoSEQ multiplex PCR, and the TCRdb table lists in-frame clones only, not all of them. Counted here are more than 85,000 clones, nearly 95% occurring once; the ten biggest clones make up roughly 3.1%. The source material was PBMCs. Source of these receptors: a human donor with pancreatic ductal adenocarcinoma. Both conserved end residues are part of each CDR3.

v_call	j_call	cdr3_aa
TRBV7-8	TRBJ1-1	CASSLATRQGVTEAFF
TRBV7-9	TRBJ2-6	CASSLGGGGLSGANVLTF
TRBV5-6	TRBJ2-4	CASSPPGSGRAKNIQYF
TRBV4-2	TRBJ2-5	CASSQDRLAGGIYQETQYF
TRBV9	TRBJ1-2	CASSKAGLGYTF
TRBV6-1	TRBJ2-7	CASSPPGDRLYEQYF
TRBV28	TRBJ1-2	CASWRQVGYGYTF
TRBV10-3	TRBJ2-7	CAISESSSEQYF
TRBV7-3	TRBJ2-3	CASRELATDTQYF
TRBV7-9	TRBJ2-3	CASSVRQGITDTQYF
TRBV7-3	TRBJ2-1	CASSPTAGLYNEQFF
TRBV2	TRBJ2-2	CASRDRGPGELFF
TRBV7-4	TRBJ1-5	CASSLGGQAGQPQHF
TRBV30	TRBJ2-2	CAWSGLALGTGELFF
TRBV30	TRBJ2-7	CASSPGTGGYEQYF
TRBV7-2	TRBJ2-1	CASSRDSGSQNNEQFF
TRBV9	TRBJ2-5	CASSLSTSKGETQYF
TRBV7-9	TRBJ2-5	CASSLWPGQNQETQYF
TRBV5-4	TRBJ1-2	CASSFRANYGYTF
TRBV18	TRBJ2-1	CASSPVSEQFF
TRBV2	TRBJ2-1	CASSRGTDPYNEQFF
TRBV19	TRBJ2-3	CASSKLAGGTDTQYF
TRBV7-8	TRBJ2-5	CASSPRLGTGISGAQYF
TRBV15	TRBJ2-5	CATSRGADTIGTQYF
TRBV6-5	TRBJ1-2	CASSYSRTGDSTF
TRBV28	TRBJ2-7	CASSFAGAGQGYEQYF
TRBV28	TRBJ1-2	CASSPVGRNGYTF
TRBV6-5	TRBJ1-1	CASSSDRDNAEAFF
TRBV10-3	TRBJ2-7	CAISEWDRAYEQYF
TRBV5-1	TRBJ2-3	CASSSQTGTGGRDTQYF
TRBV5-1	TRBJ2-4	CASSPVVAKNIQYF
TRBV5-4	TRBJ2-7	CASSLRTGKSYEQYF
TRBV5-1	TRBJ1-1	CASSNTGGAFF
TRBV9	TRBJ2-1	CASSVGALYNEQFF
TRBV9	TRBJ1-3	CASSPSGMLFSGNTIYF
TRBV18	TRBJ2-7	CASSPQAGGSYEQYF
TRBV4-1	TRBJ2-4	CASSQGAGVGGAKNIQYF
TRBV7-2	TRBJ2-2	CASSLVQVGSGKSGELFF
TRBV5-1	TRBJ2-3	CASSRGTPLTDTQYF
TRBV28	TRBJ2-1	CASTSSGGQVVNEQFF
TRBV29-1	TRBJ2-7	CSVGGDSSYEQYF
TRBV7-2	TRBJ2-7	CASSPAPREQYF
TRBV6-4	TRBJ2-7	CASSMTSGNDSYEQYF
TRBV18	TRBJ2-3	CASSPRRSGSSDTQYF
TRBV21-1	TRBJ2-7	CASSRGLAPREQYF
TRBV7-2	TRBJ1-5	CASSLRVGDQPQHF
TRBV18	TRBJ2-2	CASSRLSSDTGELFF
TRBV28	TRBJ1-5	CASSSLVAQPQHF
TRBV7-2	TRBJ1-2	CASSFTGQNGYTF
TRBV7-9	TRBJ2-7	CASSVSGTGYYEQYF
TRBV5-1	TRBJ1-1	CASSVRQYMNTEAFF
TRBV19	TRBJ2-2	CASSRTGVITGELFF
TRBV30	TRBJ1-2	CAWVRRVSGYTF
TRBV29-1	TRBJ2-5	CSVDVTPQETQYF
TRBV19	TRBJ2-7	CASSTGRESYEQYF
TRBV18	TRBJ2-1	CASYERDSYNEQFF
TRBV5-4	TRBJ2-1	CASSPGGRGESNEQFF